Listed below are T cell receptor beta chains from one sample, sequenced in a study of long-term antiretroviral therapy in people with HIV. Profiling relied on immunoSEQ multiplex PCR, and the TCRdb table lists in-frame clones only, not all of them. The data contain 26,000 or so clones, about 93% of them singletons. The sample in question was unsorted PBMCs, obtained 6.2 years after starting antiretroviral therapy. The receptors come from a man aged 40-50 years with HIV. Both conserved end residues are trimmed from each CDR3. D genes are given only for firm matches.

j_call v_call d_call cdr3_aa
TRBJ2-7 TRBV19 TRBD2 ASSIIAGGTYEQY
TRBJ2-7 TRBV18 NA ASSPANQAGWQY
TRBJ1-4 TRBV27 NA ASSFTEGKLF
TRBJ2-7 TRBV7-8 TRBD2 ASSLERGGLYEQY
TRBJ2-3 TRBV18 NA ASSPISGPDTQY
TRBJ2-7 TRBV9 NA ASSPFEGSYEQY
TRBJ2-5 TRBV7-6 TRBD2 ASSLGTSGGLRETQY
TRBJ2-7 TRBV6-1 TRBD2 ASTLSGGPYEQY
TRBJ2-1 TRBV7-9 TRBD1 ASSQGQGWGEQF
TRBJ1-5 TRBV27 TRBD1 ASSWDRGQPQH
TRBJ1-1 TRBV28 NA ASSLPFAVRIVNTEAF
TRBJ2-5 TRBV7-2 NA ASSVRMGTQY
TRBJ2-7 TRBV25-1 NA ASSNRASYEQY
TRBJ1-2 TRBV7-6 TRBD1 ASSLLGGGDGYT
TRBJ2-2 TRBV19 NA ASSIVRQTNTGELF
TRBJ2-3 TRBV28 NA ASSPSGSTDTQY
TRBJ2-3 TRBV11-2 TRBD2 ASSLGRASGSTDTQY
TRBJ2-7 TRBV27 TRBD1 ASSLGTAGGEQY
TRBJ2-2 TRBV7-6 TRBD1 ASSLGGQFTGELF
TRBJ2-3 TRBV5-1 TRBD1 ASSAGDRVFTDTQY
TRBJ2-7 TRBV27 TRBD2 ASSFLAGDEQY
TRBJ2-7 TRBV5-4 NA ASSHYNRASSSYEQY
TRBJ1-6 TRBV27 NA ASSLTFLGSPLH